The rows below give T cell receptor beta chains drawn from one sample of a study of regulatory T cells in long-lasting Graves disease. TCRdb processed the multiplex PCR reads anew with MiXCR; each CDR3 protein has one entry. Among around 450,000 distinct CDR3 sequences listed, about 15% were seen once. This same sample was also part of a study on T cells in Graves' hyperthyroidism and ophthalmopathy.

The source material was peripheral blood mononuclear cells (PBMCs), sampled at new diagnosis, from a patient treated with antithyroid drugs. The receptor set was obtained from a woman aged 40 to 50 with Graves disease. The conserved cysteine and the conserved F or W are not part of the CDR3 here. For some rows the clone size is stated as once, few or many, or as a class when expanded; others skip it.

CDR3aa | abundance | j_gene | v_gene
ASSPLDRGRWFDYGYT | many | TRBJ1-2 | TRBV28
ASSISGGTAETQY | many | TRBJ2-5 | TRBV9
ASRVRASGSYPYEQY | . | TRBJ2-7 | TRBV2
ASSAGLAGVGTGELF | . | TRBJ2-2 | TRBV9
ASGSGLGYEQY | many | TRBJ2-7 | TRBV12-5
ASSSPRTSGGETQY | many | TRBJ2-5 | TRBV11-2
ASSLTVEIGSGANVLT | few | TRBJ2-6 | TRBV5-4
ASNFQGQPQH | many | TRBJ1-5 | TRBV27
ASSLGHFYGYT | many | TRBJ1-2 | TRBV12-3/TRBV12-4
ASSIYYGNEQF | many | TRBJ2-1 | TRBV27
ASKRTGLAYGYT | many | TRBJ1-2 | TRBV2
ASSLAIGLAGIYEQY | many | TRBJ2-7 | TRBV7-9
ASSELTVTRYGYT | many | TRBJ1-2 | TRBV6-1
ASSYSAGSRRETQY | many | TRBJ2-5 | TRBV6-5
ASSLGQTYNSPLH | many | TRBJ1-6 | TRBV27
ASRRVPQGAFTDTQY | many | TRBJ2-3 | TRBV11-2
ASSVSGTDGNTIY | . | TRBJ1-3 | TRBV28
ASSAQMGAQDEKLF | many | TRBJ1-4 | TRBV9
ASSPRTGVTF | many | TRBJ1-1 | TRBV7-6
ASSFYRGKETQY | . | TRBJ2-5 | TRBV7-9
SVVPSLSSYNEQF | many | TRBJ2-1 | TRBV29-1
ATLRAGTGELF | many | TRBJ2-2 | TRBV27
ASSSGLGLGYT | many | TRBJ1-2 | TRBV27
ASRIRTSTNEKLF | many | TRBJ1-4 | TRBV27
ASSFQGLAEAF | many | TRBJ1-1 | TRBV28
ASRNTGTVGEKLF | many | TRBJ1-4 | TRBV12-3/TRBV12-4